This TCR beta chain was observed in a study of vaccination and CD4 T cells after COVID-19 (dated by TCRdb to 2021 to 2024). Concerning the study at large: Convalescent patients had a positive SARS-CoV-2 result on nasal swab PCR, and of these patients, some ten had mild disease and one had severe disease. Six males and four females were included in the convalescent cohort, with two Hispanic individuals, seven Caucasians, two Asians and one multiracial person represented. Participants got two doses of the Pfizer-BioNTech BNT162b2 vaccine (n=8) or two doses of the Moderna mRNA-1273 vaccine (n=2). Post-COVID blood samples were collected from convalescent patients a median of approximately 100 days after diagnosis, with a range of about 30 to 170 days. The time from the second vaccine dose to post-vaccine blood sampling had a median of roughly 77 days and ranged from about 14 to 241 days. For stimulating the cultures, overlapping spike peptide pools were used, derived from SARS-CoV-2 as well as from the common cold coronaviruses HCoV-NL63, HCoV-OC43 and HCoV-229E. As controls, cultures received a CEFX viral epitope pool (the positive control), an HIV-1 Nef peptide pool (the negative control), or no peptide at all. The spike-specific CD4+ TCR repertoire was compared before and after mRNA vaccination in 10 COVID-19 convalescent patients and a handful of infection-naive healthy vaccine recipients. The paper's findings and limits, for the study overall: Nearly all vaccine-specific clones in convalescent patients (304 of 307) were mono-reactive for SARS-CoV-2 spike rather than cross-reactive with common cold coronaviruses. The number of convalescent patients in the study was relatively small, and the study did not examine early timepoints following natural infection. The median number of SARS-CoV-2-reactive clonotypes rose from under 25 after infection to around 40 after vaccination, but the change was not significant. Among the post-vaccine SARS-CoV-2-reactive clones in convalescent patients, a median approximately 90% showed up only after vaccination, which suggests vaccine-specific priming.

The method was PCR. DNA from cultured CD4+ T cells was subjected to TCR sequencing with the Oncomine TCR Beta short-read assay at the Johns Hopkins FTIC core. The QIAamp micro DNA kit was used to extract genomic DNA from the cultured CD4+ T cells. Oncomine TCR Beta libraries made from cultured CD4+ T cells were pooled using unique dual indexes and sequenced on an Illumina iSeq 100. The authors' pipeline ran thus. Non-productive sequences were removed, and CDR3s not starting with C, not ending with F or W, or shorter than 7 amino acids were discarded. Antigen-specific clonotypes were identified using the MANAFEST web application through comparison of peptide-stimulated wells with reference and other culture wells. An FDR below 0.05, an odds ratio above 5, and a productive frequency above 0.1% in at least two of three replicate wells were required for clones to be considered positive. Cross-reactive clonotypes were defined as significantly expanded in both SARS-CoV-2 spike wells and at least one common cold coronavirus spike condition. Levenshtein distances (stringdist) and unrooted phylogenetic trees (ape) in R version 3.6.1 were used to assess CDR3 homology. TCRdb passed the public sequencing reads through fastp at Q25 and MiXCR, retaining productive beta sequences. Identical CDR3 proteins give one entry, which carries the most common genes and DNA. The V and J calls and clone size are TCRdb's, not the authors'. Present in this sample are roughly 15,000 distinct CDR3 sequences, 51% of which were seen just once. The ten largest make up roughly 13% of the sample.

V trim: 6 bases; J trim: 8 bases; unmatched bases: 5. The germline V gene (reference sequence) provides CDR1 SGHNT and CDR2 YYREEE. The CDR3 holds 12 amino acids from the cysteine to the phenylalanine. Left in the record is the CDR3 DNA by itself, 36 bases read in frame from the first base. According to the study, the label for this sample's treatment or condition signals: roughly 11-day PBMC culture with coronavirus spike peptide pools or control peptides (ViraFEST assay). The ViraFEST assay, used in the study, expanded antigen-specific T cells with peptide pools and then identified the expanded clonotypes through TCR sequencing. The convalescent patients' positive SARS-CoV-2 PCR tests fell between March and December 2020, which was before the Alpha, Beta and Delta variants emerged in the United States. Each well held millions of PBMCs cultured in IMDM containing around 5% human AB serum and approximately 9.4 IU/ml IL-2, with about 10 ug/ml peptide pools added. Half of the culture medium was replaced with fresh IL-2-containing medium on days 3 and 7. CD4+ T cells were isolated after approximately eleven days of culture through negative selection using the EasySep CD4+ T cell isolation kit. Ficoll-Paque Plus gradient centrifugation was used to isolate PBMCs from whole blood, and the isolated PBMCs were then either used fresh or cryopreserved at -140C. Each culture condition was generally run in triplicate wells.

This clonotype is a singleton in its sample. No cognate antigen has been identified for it. Base qualities are missing; no much larger clone stands one base away. One read alone provides weak support. The V and J segments used are TRBV5-4 and TRBJ2-1, and 7 junctional nucleotides match TRBD1. This clonotype originated in a human donor who had recovered from COVID-19. The sequencing input was CD4+ T cells from blood, cultured in vitro. The base sequence is TGTGCCAGCAAAACAGGGGAGCATGAGCAGTTCTTC. Translated, it reads CASKTGEHEQFF. This CDR3, with the reference TRBV5-4 and TRBJ2-1 proteins standing in past its ends, gives the full variable domain ETGVTQSPTHLIKTRGQQVTLRCSSQSGHNTVSWYQQALGQGPQFIFQYYREEENGRGNFPPRFSGLQFPNYSSELNVNALELDDSALYLCASKTGEHEQFFGPGTRLTVL.